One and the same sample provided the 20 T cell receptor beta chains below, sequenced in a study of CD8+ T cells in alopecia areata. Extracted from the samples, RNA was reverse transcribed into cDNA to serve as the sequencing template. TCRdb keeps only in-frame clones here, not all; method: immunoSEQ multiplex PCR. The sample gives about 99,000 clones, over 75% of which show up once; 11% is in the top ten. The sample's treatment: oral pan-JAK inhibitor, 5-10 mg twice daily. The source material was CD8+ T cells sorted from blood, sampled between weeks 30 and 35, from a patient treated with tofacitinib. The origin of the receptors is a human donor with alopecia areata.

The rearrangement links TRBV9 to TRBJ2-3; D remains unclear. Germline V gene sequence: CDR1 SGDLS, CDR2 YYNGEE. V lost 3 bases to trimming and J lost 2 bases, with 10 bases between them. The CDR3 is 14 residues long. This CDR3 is CASSGENDTDTQYF. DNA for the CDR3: TGTGCCAGCAGCGGGGAAAACGACACAGATACGCAGTATTTT.

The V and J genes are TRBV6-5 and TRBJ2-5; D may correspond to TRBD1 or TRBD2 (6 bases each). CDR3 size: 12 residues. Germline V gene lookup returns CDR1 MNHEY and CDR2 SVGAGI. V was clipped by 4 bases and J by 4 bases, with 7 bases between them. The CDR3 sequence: CASSWGAETQYF. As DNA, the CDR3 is TGTGCCAGCAGTTGGGGGGCAGAGACCCAGTACTTC.

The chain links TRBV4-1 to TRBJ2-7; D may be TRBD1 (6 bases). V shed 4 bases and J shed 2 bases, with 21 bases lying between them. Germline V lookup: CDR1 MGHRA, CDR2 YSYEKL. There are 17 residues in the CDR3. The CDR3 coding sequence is TGCGCCAGCAGCCCACTCCGGGGTCAGGGGACAACCTACGAGCAGTACTTC. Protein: CASSPLRGQGTTYEQYF.

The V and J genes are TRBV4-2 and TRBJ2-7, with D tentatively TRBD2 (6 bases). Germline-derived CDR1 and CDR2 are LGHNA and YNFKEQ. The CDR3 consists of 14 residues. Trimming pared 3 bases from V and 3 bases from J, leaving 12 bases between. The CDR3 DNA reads TGTGCCAGCAGCCACCGCACTAGCAGCTACGAGCAGTACTTC. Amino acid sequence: CASSHRTSSYEQYF.

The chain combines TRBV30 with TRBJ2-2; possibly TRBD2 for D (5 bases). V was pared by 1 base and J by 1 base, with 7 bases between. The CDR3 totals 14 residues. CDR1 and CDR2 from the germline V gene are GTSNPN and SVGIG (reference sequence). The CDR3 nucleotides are TGTGCCTGGAGTGATGGAGGGAACACCGGGGAGCTGTTTTTT. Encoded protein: CAWSDGGNTGELFF.

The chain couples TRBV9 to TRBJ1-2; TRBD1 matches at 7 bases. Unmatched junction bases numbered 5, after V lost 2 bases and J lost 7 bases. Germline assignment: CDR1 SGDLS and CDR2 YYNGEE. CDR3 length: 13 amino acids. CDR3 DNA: TGTGCCAGCAGCGTCGGGACAGCAGCTGGCTACACCTTC. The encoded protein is CASSVGTAAGYTF. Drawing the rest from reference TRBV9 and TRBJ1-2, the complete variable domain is DSGVTQTPKHLITATGQRVTLRCSPRSGDLSVYWYQQSLDQGLQFLIQYYNGEERAKGNILERFSAQQFPDLHSELNLSSLELGDSALYFCASSVGTAAGYTFGSGTRLTVV.

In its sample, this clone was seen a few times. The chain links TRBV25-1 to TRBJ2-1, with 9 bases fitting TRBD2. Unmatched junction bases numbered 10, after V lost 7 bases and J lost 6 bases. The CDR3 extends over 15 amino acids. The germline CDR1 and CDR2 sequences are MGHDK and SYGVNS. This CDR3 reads CASIPRLAVINEQFF. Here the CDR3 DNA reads TGTGCCAGCATCCCTCGACTAGCGGTGATCAATGAGCAGTTCTTC.

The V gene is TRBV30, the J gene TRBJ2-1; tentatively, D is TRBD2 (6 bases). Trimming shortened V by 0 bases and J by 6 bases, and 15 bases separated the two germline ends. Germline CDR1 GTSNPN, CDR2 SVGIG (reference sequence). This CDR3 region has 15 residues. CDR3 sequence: CAWSVQPGGFNEQFF. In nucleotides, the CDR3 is TGTGCCTGGAGTGTACAACCCGGAGGGTTCAATGAGCAGTTCTTC.

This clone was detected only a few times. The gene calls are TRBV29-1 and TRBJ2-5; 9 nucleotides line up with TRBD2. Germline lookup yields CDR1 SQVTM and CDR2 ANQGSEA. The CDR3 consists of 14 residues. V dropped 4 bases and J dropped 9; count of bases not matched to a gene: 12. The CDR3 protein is CSVVSASGDGAQYF. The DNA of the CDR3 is TGCAGCGTTGTGTCGGCTAGCGGGGATGGGGCCCAGTACTTC. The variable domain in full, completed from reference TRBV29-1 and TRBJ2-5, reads SAVISQKPSRDICQRGTSLTIQCQVDSQVTMMFWYRQQPGQSLTLIATANQGSEATYESGFVIDKFPISRPNLTFSTLTVSNMSPEDSSIYLCSVVSASGDGAQYFGPGTRLLVL.

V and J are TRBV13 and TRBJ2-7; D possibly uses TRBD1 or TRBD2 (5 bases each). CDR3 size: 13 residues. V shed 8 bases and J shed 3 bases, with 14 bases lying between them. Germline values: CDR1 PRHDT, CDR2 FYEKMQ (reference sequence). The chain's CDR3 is CASSSGAHYEQYF. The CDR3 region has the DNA TGTGCCAGCTCCTCCGGGGCCCACTACGAGCAGTACTTC.

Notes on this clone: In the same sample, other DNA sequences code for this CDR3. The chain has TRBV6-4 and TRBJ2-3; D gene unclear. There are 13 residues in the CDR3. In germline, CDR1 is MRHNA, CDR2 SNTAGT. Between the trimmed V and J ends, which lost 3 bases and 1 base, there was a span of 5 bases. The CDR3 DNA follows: TGTGCCAGCAGTGAAGGAGGCACAGATACGCAGTATTTT. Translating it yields CASSEGGTDTQYF.

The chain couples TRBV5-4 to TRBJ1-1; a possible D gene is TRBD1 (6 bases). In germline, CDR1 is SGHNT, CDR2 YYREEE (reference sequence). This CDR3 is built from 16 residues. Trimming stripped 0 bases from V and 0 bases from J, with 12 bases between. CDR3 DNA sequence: TGTGCCAGCAGCTTGGGACAGGCTCCCATGAACACTGAAGCTTTCTTT. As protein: CASSLGQAPMNTEAFF.

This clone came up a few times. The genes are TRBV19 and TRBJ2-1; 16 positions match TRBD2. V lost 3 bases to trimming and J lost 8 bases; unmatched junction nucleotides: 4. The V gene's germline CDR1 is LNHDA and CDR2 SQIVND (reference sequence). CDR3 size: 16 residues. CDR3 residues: CASSMGLAGGPHEQFF. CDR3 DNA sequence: TGTGCCAGTAGTATGGGACTAGCGGGAGGGCCGCATGAGCAGTTCTTC.

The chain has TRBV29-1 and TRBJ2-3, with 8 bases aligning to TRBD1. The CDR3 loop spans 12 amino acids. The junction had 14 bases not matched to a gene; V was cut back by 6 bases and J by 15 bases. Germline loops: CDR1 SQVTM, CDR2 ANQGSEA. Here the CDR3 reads CSVTIPEGQAYF. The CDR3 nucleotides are TGCAGCGTCACAATACCAGAGGGACAGGCCTATTTT.

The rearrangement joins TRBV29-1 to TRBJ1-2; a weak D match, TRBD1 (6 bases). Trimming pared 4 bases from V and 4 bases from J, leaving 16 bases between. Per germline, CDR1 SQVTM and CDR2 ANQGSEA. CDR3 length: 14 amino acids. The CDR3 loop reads CSVVAGVISYGYTF. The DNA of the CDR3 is TGCAGCGTTGTCGCAGGGGTCATTTCCTATGGCTACACCTTC.

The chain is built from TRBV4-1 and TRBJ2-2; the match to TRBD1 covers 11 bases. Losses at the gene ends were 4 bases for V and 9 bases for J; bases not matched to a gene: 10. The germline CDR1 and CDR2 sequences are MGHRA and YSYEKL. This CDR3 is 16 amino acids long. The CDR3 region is CASSRRGQGAGRELFF. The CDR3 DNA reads TGCGCCAGCAGCCGCCGAGGACAGGGGGCAGGACGGGAGCTGTTTTTT.

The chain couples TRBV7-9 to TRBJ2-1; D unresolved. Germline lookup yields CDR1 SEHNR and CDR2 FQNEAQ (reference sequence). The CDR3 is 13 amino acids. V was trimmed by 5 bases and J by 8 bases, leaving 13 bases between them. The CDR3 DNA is TGTGCCAGCAGCCCCTACCCCTGGGATGAGCAGTTCTTC. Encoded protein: CASSPYPWDEQFF.

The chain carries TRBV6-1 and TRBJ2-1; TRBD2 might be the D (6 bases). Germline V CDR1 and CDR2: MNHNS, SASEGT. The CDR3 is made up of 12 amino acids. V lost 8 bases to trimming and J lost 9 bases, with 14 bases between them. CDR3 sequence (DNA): TGTGCCAGCCCCGGGGGTTGGGCTGAGCAGTTCTTC. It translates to CASPGGWAEQFF.

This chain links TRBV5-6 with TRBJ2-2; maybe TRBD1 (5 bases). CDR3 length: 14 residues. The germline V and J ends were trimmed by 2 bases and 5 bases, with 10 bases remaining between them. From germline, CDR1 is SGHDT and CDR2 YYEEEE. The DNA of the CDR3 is TGTGCCAGCAGCTTCCAGGGATCGACCGGGGAGCTGTTTTTT. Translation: CASSFQGSTGELFF. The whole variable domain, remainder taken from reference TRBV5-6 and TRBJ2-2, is DAGVTQSPTHLIKTRGQQVTLRCSPKSGHDTVSWYQQALGQGPQFIFQYYEEEERQRGNFPDRFSGHQFPNYSSELNVNALLLGDSALYLCASSFQGSTGELFFGEGSRLTVL.

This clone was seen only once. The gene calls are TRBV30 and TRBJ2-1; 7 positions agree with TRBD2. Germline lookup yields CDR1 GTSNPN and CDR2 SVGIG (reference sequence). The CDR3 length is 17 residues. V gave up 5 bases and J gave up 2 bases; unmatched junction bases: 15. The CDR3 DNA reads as TGTGCCTGGCTCACGGCGGGAGAGAGGTTGACCTACAATGAGCAGTTCTTC. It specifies CAWLTAGERLTYNEQFF.